One T cell receptor (beta chain) is described in this entry. Its antigen is unidentified. The junction departs from the called germline gene at one end, perhaps through a read error. The authors isolated PBMCs from around 9.8 ml of fresh peripheral blood. The authors amplified TCR beta CDR3 regions, and they did so from RNA transcripts for repertoire sequencing. The authors performed first-round RT-PCR with HTBI primers and then a second-round multiplex PCR. TCRdb fed the multiplex PCR reads into MiXCR, producing one record per CDR3 protein. The sample has almost 750,000 distinct CDR3 sequences, around 40% seen once; the top ten hold less than 55%. The data originate from a study of Graves' ophthalmopathy and Graves' hyperthyroidism. Regarding the study as a whole: The majority of expanded thyroid clonotypes above 0.001 frequency also occurred in blood.

Germline assignment: CDR1 SQVTM and CDR2 ANQGSEA. There are 13 residues in the CDR3. The sequence derives from an adult man with Graves' ophthalmopathy. The specimen sequenced was peripheral blood. V gene TRBV29-1 combines with J gene TRBJ1-1; D remains ambiguous. This CDR3 reads CSVEITANTGAFF. The CDR3 DNA is TGCAGCGTCGAGATAACGGCAAACACTGGAGCTTTCTTT.